The clone carrying this T cell receptor beta chain was seen a handful of times. Its specificity is unknown. TCRdb re-analysed the 5' RACE reads in MiXCR, keeping a single row per CDR3 protein. Here the sample spans hundreds of thousands of distinct CDR3 sequences, roughly 18% being singletons. The source of the sample is a study of identical twins. Broader study findings: Researchers reported excess low generation probability among twin-shared out-of-frame alpha sequences.

V trimming: 3 bases; J trimming: 4 bases; junction bases outside the gene matches: 5. The CDR3 has 14 residues. The germline CDR1 and CDR2 sequences are DFQATT and SNEGSKA (reference sequence). Separately, the same data were catalogued under a study of T cells expressing NK-cell markers. This second report adds: Among eight sequenced donors, seven carried HCMV seropositivity while one was seronegative. Several experiments employed an anti-gamma-delta TCR antibody to confine sorting to alpha-beta TCR T cells.

The chain joins TRBV20-1 to TRBJ2-2; 7 bases align to TRBD1. The sequenced sample was PBMCs. The receptor was isolated from a woman in her late teens or twenties in good health. The CDR3 here is CSARRAGGTGELFF. CDR3 coding DNA: TGCAGTGCTAGGAGGGCAGGGGGCACCGGGGAGCTGTTTTTT.